This is a list of T cell receptor beta chains from one sample in a study of control samples from healthy donors and cancer patients. The data were produced by immunoSEQ multiplex PCR, yet TCRdb's version contains in-frame clones alone and is incomplete. The profile shows hundreds of thousands of clones, 75% to 95% of them singletons. Input material: PBMCs. These receptor sequences come from a man aged 40-49 years with head and neck cancer. Each CDR3 is given with its conserved first and last residue. Each record gives: V gene, J gene, CDR3 length, CDR3 protein.

v_call: TRBV28; j_call: TRBJ1-5; cdr3_length: 15; cdr3_aa: CASSLIEGRPQPQHF
v_call: TRBV30; j_call: TRBJ1-2; cdr3_length: 14; cdr3_aa: CAWSIGAFFYGYTF
v_call: TRBV27; j_call: TRBJ2-7; cdr3_length: 18; cdr3_aa: CASSPAPVLAESPYEQYF
v_call: TRBV6-5; j_call: TRBJ2-1; cdr3_length: 15; cdr3_aa: CASSYRVGPIYEQFF
v_call: TRBV15; j_call: TRBJ2-5; cdr3_length: 17; cdr3_aa: CATSRDSADSGEETQYF
v_call: TRBV19; j_call: TRBJ2-7; cdr3_length: 13; cdr3_aa: CASSTQGWYEQYF
v_call: TRBV28; j_call: TRBJ1-2; cdr3_length: 13; cdr3_aa: CASSFGDSYGYTF
v_call: TRBV21-1; j_call: TRBJ2-3; cdr3_length: 15; cdr3_aa: CASSKWRFDSVTQYF
v_call: TRBV2; j_call: TRBJ2-2; cdr3_length: 17; cdr3_aa: CASSEALSRVRTGELFF
v_call: TRBV6-4; j_call: TRBJ1-2; cdr3_length: 16; cdr3_aa: CASSMDAGGTYYGYTF
v_call: TRBV3-1/TRBV3-2; j_call: TRBJ2-7; cdr3_length: 13; cdr3_aa: CASSQVDGYEQYF
v_call: TRBV5-1; j_call: TRBJ1-2; cdr3_length: 15; cdr3_aa: CASSLGSGDPYGYTF
v_call: TRBV5-6; j_call: TRBJ2-7; cdr3_length: 16; cdr3_aa: CASSPYRDRRTYEQYF
v_call: TRBV4-1; j_call: TRBJ1-2; cdr3_length: 15; cdr3_aa: CASSHLSEGAGGYTF
v_call: TRBV27; j_call: TRBJ2-5; cdr3_length: 15; cdr3_aa: CASSFWFSSQETQYF
v_call: TRBV5-6; j_call: TRBJ1-1; cdr3_length: 13; cdr3_aa: CASSTGTLGKAFF
v_call: TRBV7-9; j_call: TRBJ2-2; cdr3_length: 13; cdr3_aa: CASSFQAPGELFF
v_call: TRBV6-2/TRBV6-3; j_call: TRBJ1-5; cdr3_length: 17; cdr3_aa: CASSYSGTAGLNQPQHF
v_call: TRBV5-1; j_call: TRBJ2-3; cdr3_length: 14; cdr3_aa: CASSSTSSTDTQYF
v_call: TRBV5-1; j_call: TRBJ1-1; cdr3_length: 11; cdr3_aa: CAISGGTEAFF
v_call: TRBV27; j_call: TRBJ1-3; cdr3_length: 15; cdr3_aa: CASRPDSHSGNTIYF
v_call: TRBV28; j_call: TRBJ2-7; cdr3_length: 16; cdr3_aa: CASRPDRARGAYEQYF
v_call: TRBV7-6; j_call: TRBJ1-3; cdr3_length: 16; cdr3_aa: CASSLEIRGSGNTIYF
v_call: TRBV4-2; j_call: TRBJ1-1; cdr3_length: 13; cdr3_aa: CASSLPGRTEAFF
v_call: TRBV28; j_call: TRBJ1-1; cdr3_length: 15; cdr3_aa: CASNVPGPSNPEAFF
v_call: TRBV6-5; j_call: TRBJ1-5; cdr3_length: 13; cdr3_aa: CASRRQGDQPQHF